One T cell receptor beta chain is described in this entry. The entry originates in a study of shared clonotypes between healthy human individuals. TCRdb keeps only in-frame clones here, not all; method: immunoSEQ multiplex PCR. The repertoire holds more than 550,000 clones, with about 92% as singletons. Unmatched junction bases numbered 11, after V lost 5 bases and J lost 6 bases. The CDR3 has 18 residues. Germline V gene lookup returns CDR1 SGHTA and CDR2 FQGTGA. Terminally differentiated effector memory CD45RA+ cells were excluded from the naive CD8 cells, which were CD45RO-negative and positively selected for CCR7.

V is TRBV7-3 and J is TRBJ2-1; 15 positions agree with TRBD2. The sample was naive CD8+ T cells sorted from blood. This TCR came from a man aged 25 to 45 in good health. The chain's CDR3 is CASSHGTSGRPAGNEQFF. In nucleotides, the CDR3 is TGTGCCAGCAGCCACGGGACTAGCGGGAGGCCAGCTGGCAATGAGCAGTTCTTC.